This paragraph covers one T cell receptor (beta chain) sequence. The sample comes from a study of shared clonotypes between healthy human individuals. Study background: CD4 naive and CD4 memory each took three plates per donor, while CD8 naive took two and CD8 memory one.

In the original processing: Filtering differed for immunoSEQ, which gave only junction sequences without quality scores. Data came from immunoSEQ multiplex PCR; TCRdb stores just in-frame clones and leaves some out. The V and J calls and clone size come from that table; D and trimming were worked out from the DNA. The sample lists about 2.1 million clones, 80% to 95% occurring once. CD8 cells regarded as naive lacked CD45RO, were positively chosen for CCR7, and omitted terminally differentiated effector memory CD45RA+ cells. This CDR3 region has 17 residues. V was shortened by 1 base and J by 3 bases, with 15 bases between the two germline ends. Germline assignment: CDR1 MGHRA and CDR2 YSYEKL.

This receptor was obtained from a man aged 18 to 30 in good health. Some clones in this sample may be carry-over from other donors' samples. The gene calls are TRBV4-1 and TRBJ1-4; tentatively, D is TRBD1 (6 bases). The sample consisted of naive CD8+ T cells from PBMCs. The CDR3 nucleotides are TGCGCCAGCAGCCAAGCTCATCTGTCAGGGGCTAATGAAAAACTGTTTTTT. Translating gives CASSQAHLSGANEKLFF.